This entry describes one T cell receptor beta chain. Its matching antigen is unknown. These data come from a study of cytomegalovirus exposure and HLA in healthy donors. Study-level results: More clonal expansion characterized HLA-associated TCR beta chains than equally common others in a later analysis.

The PCR had 60 Vbeta and 13 Jbeta primers. This table comes from immunoSEQ multiplex PCR, and its TCRdb copy is limited to in-frame clones, with some not included. The repertoire holds around 94,000 clones, 77% seen once, with around a tenth in the top ten. Trimming cost V 3 bases and J 5 bases; bases outside gene matches: 12. The CDR3 is 17 residues long. Germline CDR1 reads SGHDN; CDR2 reads FVKESK. Sequenced material: PBMCs. The V and J genes are TRBV14 and TRBJ2-2; 7 bases fit TRBD1. The sequence came from a male donor in good health and CMV-seropositive. The CDR3 reads CASSQPSGTAFTGELFF. The CDR3 DNA reads as TGTGCCAGCAGCCAGCCTTCCGGGACAGCCTTTACCGGGGAGCTGTTTTTT.